This section outlines one TCR beta chain sequence together with its context. What it binds is not known. The data are from a study of T cells in tuberculosis. Study information: Samples predate treatment or fall within its first 7 days.

The germline V and J ends were trimmed by 7 bases and 8 bases, with 17 bases remaining between them. The CDR3 is 14 amino acids. Germline CDR1 is SNHLY and CDR2 is FYNNEI. The method was immunoSEQ multiplex PCR; TCRdb's version includes in-frame clones alone and lacks a portion of them. The sample comprises about 49,000 clones, roughly 96% of which are singletons, and about 1.3% rests with the top ten. Findings and caveats of the study: Active tuberculosis TCR-alpha repertoires lay closer to GMM-specific TCRs than IGRA-negative controls, suggesting clonal expansion. Classification accuracy was 87% (AUROC 0.8 to 0.9) with the GMM-specific repertoire.

Time point defined: new active TB diagnosis, blood taken before or within 7 days of starting treatment. Tuberculosis was confirmed by positive sputum smear and/or M. tuberculosis culture. The chain is built from TRBV2 and TRBJ1-4; D gene uncertain. The input for sequencing was PBMCs, taken at tuberculosis diagnosis. The sequence derives from an adult with tuberculosis. CDR3 bases: TGTGCCAGCACCAACCCGGGTAGAGAGGAAAAACTGTTTTTT. Translated: CASTNPGREEKLFF.